The rows below give T cell receptor beta chains drawn from one sample of a study of T cell changes during pregnancy in multiple sclerosis. The table came from immunoSEQ multiplex PCR; TCRdb's copy has only in-frame clones and leaves some out. The sample lists roughly 60,000 clones; roughly 87% were seen once. The source material was peripheral blood, sampled in the second trimester of pregnancy. The receptors were sampled from a female donor in good health, enrolled as a control in a pregnancy study. Each CDR3 is given with its conserved first and last residue. Fields, in order: CDR3 DNA, CDR3 protein, V gene, J gene, D gene. The D gene is left open where the match is weak.

CDR3nt: TGTGCCAGCAGCTTGAGGGGGAATGAAAAACTGTTTTTT
CDR3aa: CASSLRGNEKLFF
v_gene: TRBV5-4
j_gene: TRBJ1-4
d_gene: -

CDR3nt: TGTGCCATCAGTGAGTCCCTAGGCGGCTACACCTTC
CDR3aa: CAISESLGGYTF
v_gene: TRBV10-3
j_gene: TRBJ1-2
d_gene: -

CDR3nt: TGTGCCAGCAGCCCCCATAGCAATCAGCCCCAGCATTTT
CDR3aa: CASSPHSNQPQHF
v_gene: TRBV6-6
j_gene: TRBJ1-5
d_gene: -

CDR3nt: TGTGCCAGCAGCTCCCCCTGGGGCCCTAATGAGCAGTTCTTC
CDR3aa: CASSSPWGPNEQFF
v_gene: TRBV7-9
j_gene: TRBJ2-1
d_gene: -

CDR3nt: TGCAGCGTTGATTCCTATGGCAGCGGAAACACTGAAGCTTTCTTT
CDR3aa: CSVDSYGSGNTEAFF
v_gene: TRBV29-1
j_gene: TRBJ1-1
d_gene: -

CDR3nt: TGTGCCAGCAGCCTGACAGGGGCCTACGAGCAGTACTTC
CDR3aa: CASSLTGAYEQYF
v_gene: TRBV14
j_gene: TRBJ2-7
d_gene: TRBD1

CDR3nt: TGTGCCAGCAGCGCGGACAGGGTGACTGAAAAACTGTTTTTT
CDR3aa: CASSADRVTEKLFF
v_gene: TRBV6-4
j_gene: TRBJ1-4
d_gene: TRBD1

CDR3nt: TGTGCCATCAGTGAGAACGAGCTTAGCAATCAGCCCCAGCATTTT
CDR3aa: CAISENELSNQPQHF
v_gene: TRBV10-3
j_gene: TRBJ1-5
d_gene: -

CDR3nt: TGTGCCAGCAGCTCGGGACTAGCGGAGTTGAACACCGGGGAGCTGTTTTTT
CDR3aa: CASSSGLAELNTGELFF
v_gene: TRBV5-4
j_gene: TRBJ2-2
d_gene: TRBD2

CDR3nt: TGTGCCAGCAGGAAGAGCTCCCATAATTCACCCCTCCACTTT
CDR3aa: CASRKSSHNSPLHF
v_gene: TRBV6-5
j_gene: TRBJ1-6
d_gene: -

CDR3nt: TGTGCCAGCAGCTTACCCCCCCTTGACGAGCAGTACTTC
CDR3aa: CASSLPPLDEQYF
v_gene: TRBV7-9
j_gene: TRBJ2-7
d_gene: -

CDR3nt: TGTGCCAGCAGTGATACCCGTCTGGGGCGGGGCAGGGGGGCCTACGAGCAGTACTTC
CDR3aa: CASSDTRLGRGRGAYEQYF
v_gene: TRBV2
j_gene: TRBJ2-7
d_gene: -

CDR3nt: TGTGCCAGCAGCGCCGGGGAGAGCACAGATACGCAGTATTTT
CDR3aa: CASSAGESTDTQYF
v_gene: TRBV5-4
j_gene: TRBJ2-3
d_gene: -

CDR3nt: TGTGCCAGCAGCTTAATGGGCCAAAACTACGAGCAGTACTTC
CDR3aa: CASSLMGQNYEQYF
v_gene: TRBV7-8
j_gene: TRBJ2-7
d_gene: -

CDR3nt: TGTGCCAGCAGCCAAATAGGAACGATAGACTCCGTCTACGAGCAGTACTTC
CDR3aa: CASSQIGTIDSVYEQYF
v_gene: TRBV4-2
j_gene: TRBJ2-7
d_gene: -

CDR3nt: TGCAGCGTTGGGAGTGAAGCTTTCTTT
CDR3aa: CSVGSEAFF
v_gene: TRBV29-1
j_gene: TRBJ1-1
d_gene: -

CDR3nt: TGTGCCAGCAGCCCCTCGTCGACTGAAGCTTTCTTT
CDR3aa: CASSPSSTEAFF
v_gene: TRBV6-6
j_gene: TRBJ1-1
d_gene: -

CDR3nt: TGTGCCAGCAGGCCGACTAGCGGGTACAATGAGCAGTTCTTC
CDR3aa: CASRPTSGYNEQFF
v_gene: TRBV6-5
j_gene: TRBJ2-1
d_gene: TRBD2

CDR3nt: TGTGCCAGCAGCCACGGGACTAGCGGGACCTACAATGAGCAGTTCTTC
CDR3aa: CASSHGTSGTYNEQFF
v_gene: TRBV28
j_gene: TRBJ2-1
d_gene: TRBD2

CDR3nt: TGCGCCAGCAGCACGACACAGGGGGGCGCTTTCTTT
CDR3aa: CASSTTQGGAFF
v_gene: TRBV5-1
j_gene: TRBJ1-1
d_gene: TRBD1

CDR3nt: TGTGCCAGCAGCCAAGGGGGCGGGAGGGCCTCCTACGAGCAGTACTTC
CDR3aa: CASSQGGGRASYEQYF
v_gene: TRBV4-2
j_gene: TRBJ2-7
d_gene: TRBD2

CDR3nt: TGTGCCATCAGTGAGTCGGGGGGAGCGAGTGAAGCTTTCTTT
CDR3aa: CAISESGGASEAFF
v_gene: TRBV10-3
j_gene: TRBJ1-1
d_gene: -

CDR3nt: TGTGCCTGGAGTACACAGGGATCGGGGGGCTACACCTTC
CDR3aa: CAWSTQGSGGYTF
v_gene: TRBV30
j_gene: TRBJ1-2
d_gene: -

CDR3nt: TGTGCCAGCAGTAGATCAATAGCGGGAGTATGGTCCTACGAGCAGTACTTC
CDR3aa: CASSRSIAGVWSYEQYF
v_gene: TRBV27
j_gene: TRBJ2-7
d_gene: TRBD2